Following are 10 T cell receptor beta chains from one sample sequenced in a study of blood T cell repertoires in COVID-19. TCRdb's copy holds only in-frame clones and misses some; the assay was immunoSEQ multiplex PCR. The data show about 200,000 clones, around 83% seen once. Sequencing used peripheral blood. All receptors come from a woman of 80 years or more with acute or convalescent COVID-19.

V is TRBV12-3 or TRBV12-4 and J is TRBJ2-1; D ambiguous. The CDR3 has 11 amino acids. Trimming shortened V by 10 bases and J by 9 bases, and 13 bases separated the two germline ends. This CDR3 is CAIQEAVEQFF. The CDR3 nucleotides are TGTGCCATCCAAGAGGCGGTTGAGCAGTTCTTC.

The rearrangement joins TRBV30 to TRBJ1-5; D is unclear. Germline assignment: CDR1 GTSNPN and CDR2 SVGIG (reference sequence). With 0 bases removed from V and 10 bases from J, the gap between germline ends came to 10 bases. This CDR3 comprises 12 residues. CDR3 region: CAWSVLGHPQHF. CDR3 sequence (DNA): TGTGCCTGGAGTGTACTAGGGCACCCCCAGCATTTT.

This chain uses TRBV6-2 or TRBV6-3 with TRBJ2-5, with a weak D call TRBD1 (6 bases). CDR1 MNHEY and CDR2 SVGEGT come from the germline V gene. CDR3 size: 14 residues. With 4 bases removed from V and 5 bases from J, the gap between germline ends came to 14 bases. The CDR3 DNA reads as TGTGCCAGCAGTTCTCGGACAGAGGGGGAGACCCAGTACTTC. Translating gives CASSSRTEGETQYF.

The chain is built from TRBV28 and TRBJ1-2, with D perhaps TRBD1 (6 bases). This CDR3 has 15 amino acids. The germline V and J ends were trimmed by 1 base and 4 bases, with 13 bases remaining between them. The germline CDR1 and CDR2 sequences are MDHEN and SYDVKM. The CDR3 nucleotides are TGTGCCAGCAGTTTATCCCAGGGGTTTGGCTATGGCTACACCTTC. Translated, it gives CASSLSQGFGYGYTF.

This chain links TRBV5-1 with TRBJ1-2; D is possibly TRBD1 (6 bases). CDR3 length equals 15 residues. CDR1 is SGHRS and CDR2 is YFSETQ in the germline V gene. V shed 1 base and J shed 2 bases, with 12 bases lying between them. The CDR3, as DNA: TGCGCCAGCAGCTTGCCGGGACAAACGAACTATGGCTACACCTTC. It codes for CASSLPGQTNYGYTF.

The chain links TRBV15 to TRBJ1-4; D is uncertain. Trimming left V 0 bases short and J 8 bases short, with 7 bases between. Germline loops: CDR1 LNHNV, CDR2 YYDKDF (reference sequence). This CDR3 contains 13 residues. The CDR3 sequence is CATSRDLREKLFF. CDR3 sequence (DNA): TGTGCCACCAGCAGAGATCTGAGGGAAAAACTGTTTTTT.

The J gene is TRBJ2-5, the V gene TRBV4-3; TRBD2 matches at 8 bases. CDR1 is LGHNA, CDR2 YSLEER, per germline. The CDR3 has 15 amino acids. The junction had 6 bases not matched to a gene; V was cut back by 4 bases and J by 2 bases. The CDR3 DNA reads as TGCGCCAGCAGCCTCCTACTAGCGGATCAAGAGACCCAGTACTTC. As protein: CASSLLLADQETQYF.

This rearrangement joins TRBV2 to TRBJ1-2; D is unclear. Trimming pared 4 bases from V and 8 bases from J, leaving 14 bases between. Germline V gene data show CDR1 as SNHLY and CDR2 as FYNNEI. The CDR3 is 13 residues long. The CDR3 spells CASSVAETRGYTF. The DNA for the CDR3 is TGTGCCAGCAGTGTGGCCGAGACTCGGGGCTACACCTTC. The full variable domain, in which reference TRBV2 and TRBJ1-2 provide the parts outside the CDR3, is EPEVTQTPSHQVTQMGQEVILRCVPISNHLYFYWYRQILGQKVEFLVSFYNNEISEKSEIFDDQFSVERPDGSNFTLKIRSTKLEDSAMYFCASSVAETRGYTFGSGTRLTVV.

This clone was seen just once. The genes are TRBV19 and TRBJ2-7; a possible D gene is TRBD1 (6 bases). The CDR3 sequence is 14 residues long. Germline CDR1 is LNHDA and CDR2 is SQIVND (reference sequence). Trimming left V 0 bases short and J 3 bases short, with 9 bases between. The CDR3 region is CASSIEDSYYEQYF. The CDR3 DNA is TGTGCCAGTAGTATAGAGGACAGCTACTACGAGCAGTACTTC.

The gene calls are TRBV2 and TRBJ1-1; no firm D call. Germline CDR1 is SNHLY and CDR2 is FYNNEI. Between the trimmed V and J ends, which lost 6 bases and 1 base, there was a span of 15 bases. The CDR3 has 15 amino acids. CDR3 region: CASRPSQAGNTEAFF. Here the CDR3 DNA reads TGTGCCAGCAGGCCCTCTCAAGCAGGGAACACTGAAGCTTTCTTT.